Listed below are T cell receptor beta chains from one sample, sequenced in a study of CD8+ T cells in alopecia areata. Some clones are missing from TCRdb's copy, which holds only in-frame ones; the method was immunoSEQ multiplex PCR. Among over 85,000 clones listed, 50% to 75% were seen once. The sequenced sample was CD8+ T cells sorted from blood, obtained at week 4, from a patient treated with tofacitinib. Receptors originate from a human donor with alopecia areata. CDR3s include the opening cysteine and the closing phenylalanine or tryptophan. The order of the fields is CDR3 DNA, CDR3 protein, CDR3 length, D gene, clone size, V gene, J gene. The D gene is left open where the match is weak. Size tells how often a clone was seen (once, few, many) or the class of an expanded clone, and some rows leave it out.

cdr3_nt: TGCGCCAGCAACGGAAGGTACCAAGAGACCCAGTACTTC; cdr3_aa: CASNGRYQETQYF; cdr3_length: 13; d_call: NA; clone_size: NA; v_call: TRBV10-2; j_call: TRBJ2-5
cdr3_nt: TGTGCCAGCAGCTTCACGGGTCGAGCAGGAGCTTTCTTT; cdr3_aa: CASSFTGRAGAFF; cdr3_length: 13; d_call: NA; clone_size: NA; v_call: TRBV7-2; j_call: TRBJ1-1
cdr3_nt: TGTGCCAGCAGCCAAGAAATGGGACGGAATAATTCACCCCTCCACTTT; cdr3_aa: CASSQEMGRNNSPLHF; cdr3_length: 16; d_call: NA; clone_size: few; v_call: TRBV4-2; j_call: TRBJ1-6
cdr3_nt: TGCAGCGGCCGTCAACTTCACGAGACCCAGTACTTC; cdr3_aa: CSGRQLHETQYF; cdr3_length: 12; d_call: NA; clone_size: NA; v_call: TRBV29-1; j_call: TRBJ2-5
cdr3_nt: TGCAGCGTTGAGGGGACTAGCGGCTACAATGAGCAGTTCTTC; cdr3_aa: CSVEGTSGYNEQFF; cdr3_length: 14; d_call: TRBD2; clone_size: few; v_call: TRBV29-1; j_call: TRBJ2-1
cdr3_nt: TGCAGCGTCACAGGGACTAACACTGAAGCTTTCTTT; cdr3_aa: CSVTGTNTEAFF; cdr3_length: 12; d_call: NA; clone_size: NA; v_call: TRBV29-1; j_call: TRBJ1-1
cdr3_nt: TGTGCCAGCAGGATTTATAATGAGCAGTTCTTC; cdr3_aa: CASRIYNEQFF; cdr3_length: 11; d_call: NA; clone_size: NA; v_call: TRBV27; j_call: TRBJ2-1
cdr3_nt: TGTGCCAGCAGCTTAATTGGCCTCCAAGAGACCCAGTACTTC; cdr3_aa: CASSLIGLQETQYF; cdr3_length: 14; d_call: NA; clone_size: few; v_call: TRBV11-3; j_call: TRBJ2-5
cdr3_nt: TGTGCCAGCAGTAAAACAGGGGGCGCTTTGGAGACCCAGTACTTC; cdr3_aa: CASSKTGGALETQYF; cdr3_length: 15; d_call: TRBD1; clone_size: NA; v_call: TRBV28; j_call: TRBJ2-5
cdr3_nt: TGTGCCAGCAGCGTAGGTGGTAGCGGGGGGGCCTACAATGAGCAGTTCTTC; cdr3_aa: CASSVGGSGGAYNEQFF; cdr3_length: 17; d_call: TRBD2; clone_size: NA; v_call: TRBV9; j_call: TRBJ2-1
cdr3_nt: TGTGCCAGCAGTTTAGGAGGGTTGAATCAGCCCCAGCATTTT; cdr3_aa: CASSLGGLNQPQHF; cdr3_length: 14; d_call: NA; clone_size: NA; v_call: TRBV27; j_call: TRBJ1-5
cdr3_nt: TGTGCCAGCAGTTTATCTAGCAATCAGCCCCAGCATTTT; cdr3_aa: CASSLSSNQPQHF; cdr3_length: 13; d_call: NA; clone_size: NA; v_call: TRBV27; j_call: TRBJ1-5
cdr3_nt: TGCGCCAGCAGCCAAGATTACAGGGCTGGCTACACCTTC; cdr3_aa: CASSQDYRAGYTF; cdr3_length: 13; d_call: NA; clone_size: few; v_call: TRBV4-1; j_call: TRBJ1-2
cdr3_nt: TGTGCCAGCAGCTTAGGGTGGGAGACCCAGTACTTC; cdr3_aa: CASSLGWETQYF; cdr3_length: 12; d_call: NA; clone_size: few; v_call: TRBV7-9; j_call: TRBJ2-5
cdr3_nt: TGTGCCAGCAGCGCCGGGACAGCCCGGGCCGGGGAGCTGTTTTTT; cdr3_aa: CASSAGTARAGELFF; cdr3_length: 15; d_call: TRBD1; clone_size: NA; v_call: TRBV13; j_call: TRBJ2-2
cdr3_nt: TGCAGCGTTGTACCTAGGACAGGCTCCTCTGGAAACACCATATATTTT; cdr3_aa: CSVVPRTGSSGNTIYF; cdr3_length: 16; d_call: TRBD1; clone_size: NA; v_call: TRBV29-1; j_call: TRBJ1-3
cdr3_nt: TGCAGCGTTGAAGACCCAGGCTATGGCTACACCTTC; cdr3_aa: CSVEDPGYGYTF; cdr3_length: 12; d_call: NA; clone_size: NA; v_call: TRBV29-1; j_call: TRBJ1-2